This T cell receptor beta chain was retrieved from a study of molecular identifiers for immune sequencing clone quantification. The study, taken as a whole, reports: Identical TCR molecules sharing a barcode could underestimate highly expanded clone sizes.

TCRdb used MiXCR to reprocess the PCR reads, holding one entry per CDR3 protein. The sample holds around 6,000 distinct CDR3 sequences, about 15% seen once. In its sample, this clonotype was seen a few times. Its target is unknown. Sequencing libraries of naive CD8 cells derived from around 20,000 to 1,000,000 sorted cells with 10%, 30% or 50% RNA. CD8+CD4-CCR7+CD45RA+ cells were sorted as naive CD8 T cells. Germline V gives CDR1 SGHAT, CDR2 FQNNGV. There are 14 residues in the CDR3. The V end was cut by 7 bases, the J end by 1 base, with 13 bases between. What was sequenced was naive CD8+ T cells from blood, with Jurkat cell RNA spiked in. Subset in this sample: FACS-sorted CD8+CD4-CCR7+CD45RA+ naive T cells. The clonotype originates from a human donor in good health. Some libraries in this study had Jurkat cell RNA spiked in. J is TRBJ1-1 and V is TRBV11-2; D not resolved. The CDR3 sequence is CASIRDTTNTEAFF. The CDR3 coding sequence is TGTGCCAGCATCCGCGACACTACGAACACTGAAGCTTTCTTT.